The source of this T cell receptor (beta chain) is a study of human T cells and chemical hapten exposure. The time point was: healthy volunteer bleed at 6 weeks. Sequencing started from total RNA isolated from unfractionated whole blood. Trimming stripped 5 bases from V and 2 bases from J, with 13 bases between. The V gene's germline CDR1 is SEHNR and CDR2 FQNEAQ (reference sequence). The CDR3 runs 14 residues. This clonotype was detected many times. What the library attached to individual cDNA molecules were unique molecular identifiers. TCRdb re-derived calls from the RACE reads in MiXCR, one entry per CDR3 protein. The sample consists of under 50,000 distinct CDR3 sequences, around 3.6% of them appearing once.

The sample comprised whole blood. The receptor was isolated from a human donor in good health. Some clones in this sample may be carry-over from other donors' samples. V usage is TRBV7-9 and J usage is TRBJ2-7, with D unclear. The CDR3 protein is CASSPNLVAYEQYF. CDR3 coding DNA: TGTGCCAGCAGCCCGAACCTAGTCGCCTACGAGCAGTACTTC.